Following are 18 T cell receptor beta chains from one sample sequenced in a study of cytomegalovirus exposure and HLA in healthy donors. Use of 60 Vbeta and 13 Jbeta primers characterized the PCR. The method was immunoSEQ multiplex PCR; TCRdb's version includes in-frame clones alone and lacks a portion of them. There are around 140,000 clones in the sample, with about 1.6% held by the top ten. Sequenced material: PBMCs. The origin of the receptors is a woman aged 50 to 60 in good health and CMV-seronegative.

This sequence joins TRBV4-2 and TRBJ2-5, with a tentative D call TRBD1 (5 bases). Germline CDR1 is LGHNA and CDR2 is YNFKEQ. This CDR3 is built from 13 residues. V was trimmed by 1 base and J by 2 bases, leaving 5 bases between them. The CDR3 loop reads CASSQGQQETQYF. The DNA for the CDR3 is TGTGCCAGCAGCCAAGGACAGCAAGAGACCCAGTACTTC.

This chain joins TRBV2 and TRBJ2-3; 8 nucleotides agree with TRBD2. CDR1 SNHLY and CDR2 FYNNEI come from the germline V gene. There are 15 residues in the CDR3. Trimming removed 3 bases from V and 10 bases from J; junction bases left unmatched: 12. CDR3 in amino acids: CASSDEFGGGGAQYF. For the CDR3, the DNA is TGTGCCAGCAGTGATGAGTTCGGGGGGGGAGGGGCGCAGTATTTT.

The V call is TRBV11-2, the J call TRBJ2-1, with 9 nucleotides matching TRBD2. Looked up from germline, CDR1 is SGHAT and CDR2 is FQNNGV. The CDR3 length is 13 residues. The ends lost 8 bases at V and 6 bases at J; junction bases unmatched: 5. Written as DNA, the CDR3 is TGTGCCAGCGAGCAGACTAGCGGCAATGAGCAGTTCTTC. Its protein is CASEQTSGNEQFF. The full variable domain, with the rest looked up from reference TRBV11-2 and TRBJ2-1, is EAGVAQSPRYKIIEKRQSVAFWCNPISGHATLYWYQQILGQGPKLLIQFQNNGVVDDSQLPKDRFSAERLKGVDSTLKIQPAKLEDSAVYLCASEQTSGNEQFFGPGTRLTVL.

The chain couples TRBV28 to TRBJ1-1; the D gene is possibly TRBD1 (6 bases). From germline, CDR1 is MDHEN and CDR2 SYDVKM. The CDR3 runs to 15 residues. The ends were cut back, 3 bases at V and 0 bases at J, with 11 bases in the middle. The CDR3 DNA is TGTGCCAGCAGTTTCCCAGGGGATGTGAACACTGAAGCTTTCTTT. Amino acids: CASSFPGDVNTEAFF.

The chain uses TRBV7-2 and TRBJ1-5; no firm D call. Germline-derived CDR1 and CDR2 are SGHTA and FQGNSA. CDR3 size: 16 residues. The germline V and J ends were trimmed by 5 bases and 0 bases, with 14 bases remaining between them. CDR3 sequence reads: CASSRVSGYSNQPQHF. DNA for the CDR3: TGTGCCAGCAGCCGAGTTAGCGGTTATAGCAATCAGCCCCAGCATTTT.

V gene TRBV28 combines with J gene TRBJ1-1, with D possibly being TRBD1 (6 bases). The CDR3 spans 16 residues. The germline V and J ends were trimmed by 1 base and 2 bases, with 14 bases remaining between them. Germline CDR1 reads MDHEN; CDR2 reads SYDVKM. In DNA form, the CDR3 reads TGTGCCAGCAGTTTATATAGGGGGTCCCCAAACACTGAAGCTTTCTTT. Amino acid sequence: CASSLYRGSPNTEAFF.

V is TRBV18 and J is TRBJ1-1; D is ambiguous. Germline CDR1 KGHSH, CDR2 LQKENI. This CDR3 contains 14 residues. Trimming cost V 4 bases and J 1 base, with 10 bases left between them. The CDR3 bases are TGTGCCAGCTCACTGACGGACTCGAACACTGAAGCTTTCTTT. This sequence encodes CASSLTDSNTEAFF.

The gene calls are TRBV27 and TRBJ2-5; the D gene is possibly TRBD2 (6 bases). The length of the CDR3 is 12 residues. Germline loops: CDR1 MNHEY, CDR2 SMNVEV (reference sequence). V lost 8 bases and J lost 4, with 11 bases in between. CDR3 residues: CASRRGRETQYF. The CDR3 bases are TGTGCCAGCCGGAGGGGTCGAGAGACCCAGTACTTC.

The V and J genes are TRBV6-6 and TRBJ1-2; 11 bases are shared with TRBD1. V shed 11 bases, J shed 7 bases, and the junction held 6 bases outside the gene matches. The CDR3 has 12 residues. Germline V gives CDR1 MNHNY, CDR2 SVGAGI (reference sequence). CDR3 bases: TGTGCCTCCCGGACAGGGGGCGGTGGCTACACCTTC. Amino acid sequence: CASRTGGGGYTF.

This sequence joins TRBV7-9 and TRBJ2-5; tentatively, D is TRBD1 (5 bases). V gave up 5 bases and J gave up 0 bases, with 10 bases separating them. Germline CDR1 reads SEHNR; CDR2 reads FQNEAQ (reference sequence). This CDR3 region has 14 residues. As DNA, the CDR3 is TGTGCCAGCAGCCCAGACAGTTACCAAGAGACCCAGTACTTC. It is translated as CASSPDSYQETQYF.

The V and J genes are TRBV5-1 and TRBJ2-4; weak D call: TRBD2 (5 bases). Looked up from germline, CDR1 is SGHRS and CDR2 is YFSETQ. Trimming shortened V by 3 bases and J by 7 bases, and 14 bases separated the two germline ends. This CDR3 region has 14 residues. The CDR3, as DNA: TGCGCCAGCAGCTCTGATACTAGTTGGAACATTCAGTACTTC. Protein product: CASSSDTSWNIQYF. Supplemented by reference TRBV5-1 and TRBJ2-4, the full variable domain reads KAGVTQTPRYLIKTRGQQVTLSCSPISGHRSVSWYQQTPGQGLQFLFEYFSETQRNKGNFPGRFSGRQFSNSRSEMNVSTLELGDSALYLCASSSDTSWNIQYFGAGTRLSVL.

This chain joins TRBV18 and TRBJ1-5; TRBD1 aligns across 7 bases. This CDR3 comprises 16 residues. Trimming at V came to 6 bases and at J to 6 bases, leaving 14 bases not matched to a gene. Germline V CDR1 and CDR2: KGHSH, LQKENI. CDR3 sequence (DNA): TGTGCCAGCTCGCCCATTTCGACAGGGCTGGCTCAGCCCCAGCATTTT. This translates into CASSPISTGLAQPQHF.

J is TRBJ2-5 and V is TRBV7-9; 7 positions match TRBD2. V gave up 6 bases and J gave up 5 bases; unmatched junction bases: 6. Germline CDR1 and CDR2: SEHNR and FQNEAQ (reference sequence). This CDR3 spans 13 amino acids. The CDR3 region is CASSPGGRETQYF. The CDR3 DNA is TGTGCCAGCAGTCCGGGGGGTCGGGAGACCCAGTACTTC. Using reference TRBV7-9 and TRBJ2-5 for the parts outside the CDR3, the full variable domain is DTGVSQNPRHKITKRGQNVTFRCDPISEHNRLYWYRQTLGQGPEFLTYFQNEAQLEKSRLLSDRFSAERPKGSFSTLEIQRTEQGDSAMYLCASSPGGRETQYFGPGTRLLVL.

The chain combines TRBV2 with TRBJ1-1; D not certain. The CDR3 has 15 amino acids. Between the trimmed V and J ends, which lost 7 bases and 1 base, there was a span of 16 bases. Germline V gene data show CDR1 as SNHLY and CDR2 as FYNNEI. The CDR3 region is CASTLEGARNTEAFF. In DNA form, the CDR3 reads TGTGCCAGCACGTTGGAGGGCGCAAGGAACACTGAAGCTTTCTTT. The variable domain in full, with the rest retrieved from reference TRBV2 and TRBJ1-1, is EPEVTQTPSHQVTQMGQEVILRCVPISNHLYFYWYRQILGQKVEFLVSFYNNEISEKSEIFDDQFSVERPDGSNFTLKIRSTKLEDSAMYFCASTLEGARNTEAFFGQGTRLTVV.

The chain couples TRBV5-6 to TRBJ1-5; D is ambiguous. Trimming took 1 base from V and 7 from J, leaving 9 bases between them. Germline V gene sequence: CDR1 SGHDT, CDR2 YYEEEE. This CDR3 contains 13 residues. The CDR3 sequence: CASSLSGLQPQHF. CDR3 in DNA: TGTGCCAGCAGCTTGAGCGGGTTGCAGCCCCAGCATTTT.

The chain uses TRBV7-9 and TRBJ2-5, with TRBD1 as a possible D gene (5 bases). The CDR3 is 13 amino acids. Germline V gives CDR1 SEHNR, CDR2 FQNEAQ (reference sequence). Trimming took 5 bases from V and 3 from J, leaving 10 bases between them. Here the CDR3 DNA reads TGTGCCAGCAGCCAACAGGAAGAAGAGACCCAGTACTTC. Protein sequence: CASSQQEEETQYF.

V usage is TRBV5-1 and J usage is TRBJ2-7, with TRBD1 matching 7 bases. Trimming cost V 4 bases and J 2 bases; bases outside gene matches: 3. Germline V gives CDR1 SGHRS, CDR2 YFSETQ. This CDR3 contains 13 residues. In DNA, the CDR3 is TGCGCCAGCAGCAACCAGGGGGCCTACGAGCAGTACTTC. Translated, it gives CASSNQGAYEQYF.

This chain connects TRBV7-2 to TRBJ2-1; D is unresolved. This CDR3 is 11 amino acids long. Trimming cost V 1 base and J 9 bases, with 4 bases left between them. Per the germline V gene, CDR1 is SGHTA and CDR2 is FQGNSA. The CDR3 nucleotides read TGTGCCAGCAGCTTAGGCGTTGAGCAGTTCTTC. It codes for CASSLGVEQFF.